These 21 T cell receptor beta chains were sequenced from one sample in a study of blood T cell repertoires in COVID-19. Assay used: immunoSEQ multiplex PCR; TCRdb lists only in-frame clones, some missing. Here the sample spans some 290,000 clones, over 65% being singletons. The source material was peripheral blood. These receptors all stem from a man between 60 and 75 years old who had recovered from COVID-19.

A remark on this clone: Other nucleotide sequences from this sample produce the same CDR3. J is TRBJ1-2 and V is TRBV3-1 (or the pseudogene TRBV3-2); 9 nucleotides match TRBD1. The CDR3 extends over 13 amino acids. J was trimmed by 4 bases and V by 6 bases; bases with no gene match: 3. Germline V gene data show CDR1 as LGHDT and CDR2 as YNNKEL (reference sequence). CDR3 coding DNA: TGTGCCAGCAGTGCGGGACAGGGCTATGGCTACACCTTC. It encodes CASSAGQGYGYTF.

The chain has TRBV28 and TRBJ1-5, with TRBD1 identical over 7 bases. The junction had 7 bases not matched to a gene; V was cut back by 3 bases and J by 2 bases. Germline V gene lookup returns CDR1 MDHEN and CDR2 SYDVKM. The CDR3 runs to 16 residues. The CDR3 DNA follows: TGTGCCAGCAGTTTTGCCAGGGGGTCGGGCAATCAGCCCCAGCATTTT. Residues: CASSFARGSGNQPQHF.

The gene calls are TRBV7-9 and TRBJ2-1; D perhaps matches TRBD2 (6 bases). The germline V gene has CDR1 SEHNR and CDR2 FQNEAQ (reference sequence). The CDR3 consists of 15 residues. V lost 1 base to trimming and J lost 4 bases, with 11 bases between them. The CDR3 DNA is TGTGCCAGCAGCTTAGATTATGGGACTTACAATGAGCAGTTCTTC. Translated, it gives CASSLDYGTYNEQFF.

The chain uses TRBV27 and TRBJ2-1; D is ambiguous. Deletions cut 5 bases from V and 8 bases from J, with 10 bases between. Germline CDR1 is MNHEY and CDR2 is SMNVEV (reference sequence). This CDR3 contains 12 residues. This chain's CDR3 is CASSIGSDEQFF. As DNA, the CDR3 is TGTGCCAGCAGTATCGGAAGCGATGAGCAGTTCTTC.

The chain carries TRBV15 and TRBJ1-1; TRBD1 is a possible D gene (5 bases). Germline V lookup: CDR1 LNHNV, CDR2 YYDKDF (reference sequence). This CDR3 region has 16 residues. Trimming took 1 base from V and 5 from J, leaving 17 bases between them. CDR3 bases: TGTGCCACCAGCAGAGGGGAGGTGGGGCGGAGGACTGAAGCTTTCTTT. It is translated as CATSRGEVGRRTEAFF.

The genes are TRBV15 and TRBJ2-5; 8 nucleotides align to TRBD1. V lost 0 bases and J lost 5; bases outside the gene matches: 11. Germline-derived CDR1 and CDR2 are LNHNV and YYDKDF (reference sequence). This CDR3 has 17 amino acids. CDR3 region: CATSRDKDRVAKETQYF. The CDR3 DNA sequence: TGTGCCACCAGCAGAGATAAGGACAGGGTCGCAAAGGAGACCCAGTACTTC. Based on the CDR3 plus reference TRBV15 and TRBJ2-5, the full variable domain is DAMVIQNPRYQVTQFGKPVTLSCSQTLNHNVMYWYQQKSSQAPKLLFHYYDKDFNNEADTPDNFQSRRPNTSFCFLDIRSPGLGDTAMYLCATSRDKDRVAKETQYFGPGTRLLVL.

The chain carries TRBV5-8 and TRBJ1-4; no clear D. With 6 bases removed from V and 5 bases from J, the gap between germline ends came to 14 bases. The CDR3 loop spans 14 amino acids. Per germline, CDR1 SGHTS and CDR2 YDEGEE. CDR3: CASTGWRINEKLFF. CDR3 DNA sequence: TGTGCCAGCACCGGGTGGAGGATCAATGAAAAACTGTTTTTT.

This chain links TRBV5-4 with TRBJ2-2; a possible D gene is TRBD2 (5 bases). CDR1 and CDR2 (germline): SGHNT, YYREEE (reference sequence). This CDR3 is 15 amino acids long. Trimming removed 1 base at V and 5 bases at J, with 12 bases between. CDR3 DNA: TGTGCCAGCAGCTTGTACAGCCGGGGAACCGGGGAGCTGTTTTTT. Translating gives CASSLYSRGTGELFF.

The J gene is TRBJ2-6, the V gene TRBV11-2; D gene ambiguous. In germline, CDR1 is SGHAT, CDR2 FQNNGV. This CDR3 spans 14 amino acids. Deletions cut 4 bases from V and 0 bases from J, with 4 bases between. Here the CDR3 DNA reads TGTGCCAGCAGCTACAGCTCTGGGGCCAACGTCCTGACTTTC. Translating gives CASSYSSGANVLTF.

The chain employs TRBV6-5 and TRBJ1-3, with 9 bases that match TRBD1. Germline V gene lookup returns CDR1 MNHEY and CDR2 SVGAGI. After removal of 6 bases from V and 0 bases from J, the junction contained 3 bases not matched to a gene. The CDR3 has 15 residues. The CDR3 nucleotides read TGTGCCAGCAGGGACAGGGGAATCTCTGGAAACACCATATATTTT. Its translation is CASRDRGISGNTIYF.

This clone appeared a single time. J is TRBJ1-2 and V is TRBV6-5; D possibly corresponds to TRBD1 (6 bases). V dropped 2 bases and J dropped 2 bases, with 6 bases sitting between them. Germline V lookup: CDR1 MNHEY, CDR2 SVGAGI. CDR3 length: 13 residues. The CDR3 sequence: CASSYGGNYGYTF. DNA for the CDR3: TGTGCCAGCAGTTACGGGGGCAACTATGGCTACACCTTC.

The chain recombines TRBV28 with TRBJ1-1; 7 bases are a match to TRBD1. Germline V CDR1 and CDR2: MDHEN, SYDVKM. The CDR3 runs 15 residues. With 3 bases clipped from V and 4 bases from J, the junction kept 8 bases outside the gene matches. The CDR3 bases are TGTGCCAGCAGTTTTCCAGGGGGGTGGCGCACTGAAGCTTTCTTT. As protein: CASSFPGGWRTEAFF.

The chain combines TRBV7-8 with TRBJ1-2, with a possible D match to TRBD1 (6 bases). The germline V gene encodes CDR1 SGHVS and CDR2 FQNEAQ. The CDR3 has 14 amino acids. V lost 5 bases and J lost 3, with 13 bases in between. The CDR3 here is CASSPGAGDYGYTF. CDR3 sequence (DNA): TGTGCCAGCAGCCCGGGGGCGGGGGACTATGGCTACACCTTC.

This clone was recorded a few times. The chain joins TRBV5-1 to TRBJ2-3, with TRBD1 as a possible D gene (6 bases). This CDR3 is built from 15 residues. Germline V CDR1 and CDR2: SGHRS, YFSETQ. V was pared by 0 bases and J by 0 bases, with 8 bases between. The CDR3 protein is CASSLAGQSTDTQYF. The CDR3 region has the DNA TGCGCCAGCAGCTTGGCCGGACAGAGCACAGATACGCAGTATTTT.

This chain connects TRBV7-2 to TRBJ2-5; maybe TRBD2 (5 bases). The CDR3 runs 13 residues. Germline CDR1 and CDR2: SGHTA and FQGNSA. Trimming cost V 5 bases and J 5 bases, with 12 bases left between them. DNA for the CDR3: TGTGCCAGCAGCCCTAGCCGGGCGGAGACCCAGTACTTC. It yields the protein CASSPSRAETQYF.

The rearrangement links TRBV19 to TRBJ2-7; TRBD1 agrees at 11 bases. Looked up from germline, CDR1 is LNHDA and CDR2 is SQIVND (reference sequence). This CDR3 is built from 15 residues. J gave up 5 bases and V 4 bases, and 7 bases lay outside the gene matches. The DNA for the CDR3 is TGTGCCAGTAGTACCGGGACAGGGGGGGGCCACGAGCAGTACTTC. Its translation is CASSTGTGGGHEQYF.

The rearrangement uses TRBV6-4 and TRBJ2-3; D is perhaps TRBD1 (6 bases). Germline CDR1 reads MRHNA; CDR2 reads SNTAGT. V was trimmed by 5 bases and J by 1 base, leaving 10 bases between them. This CDR3 is 14 amino acids long. The CDR3 DNA follows: TGTGCCAGCAGTAAGTCAGGGGGCACAGATACGCAGTATTTT. Translation gives CASSKSGGTDTQYF.

V usage is TRBV28 and J usage is TRBJ1-3, with TRBD1 as a possible D gene (6 bases). Germline V gene sequence: CDR1 MDHEN, CDR2 SYDVKM. CDR3 size: 15 residues. V was shortened by 5 bases and J by 0 bases, with 11 bases between the two germline ends. The chain's CDR3 is CASSTWTVSGNTIYF. CDR3 in DNA: TGTGCCAGCAGTACCTGGACAGTCTCTGGAAACACCATATATTTT.

The chain employs TRBV6-5 and TRBJ1-5, with D possibly TRBD1 on 6 matching bases. This CDR3 contains 14 residues. Germline loops: CDR1 MNHEY, CDR2 SVGAGI. V was trimmed by 6 bases and J by 7 bases, leaving 16 bases between them. The CDR3, as DNA: TGTGCCAGCAGACCACAGGGTTTCGGGCAGCCCCAGCATTTT. This translates into CASRPQGFGQPQHF.

The chain is built from TRBV5-5 and TRBJ1-4; tentatively, D is TRBD1 (6 bases). This CDR3 has 16 amino acids. Between the trimmed V and J ends, which lost 0 bases and 4 bases, there was a span of 13 bases. Germline assignment: CDR1 SGHKS and CDR2 YYEKEE (reference sequence). The CDR3 DNA reads TGTGCCAGCAGCTTGGGAGGCAGGGGAGATAATGAAAAACTGTTTTTT. It encodes CASSLGGRGDNEKLFF.

The J gene is TRBJ1-1, the V gene TRBV29-1; 8 bases match TRBD1. Germline V gene data show CDR1 as SQVTM and CDR2 as ANQGSEA. The CDR3 runs 13 residues. J lost 4 bases, V lost 2 bases, and 3 bases had no gene match. CDR3 sequence: CSVENRGITEAFF. Written as DNA, the CDR3 is TGCAGCGTTGAAAACAGGGGGATCACTGAAGCTTTCTTT.